In this sample, the clone carrying this T cell receptor (beta chain) turned up a few times. Antigen specificity is unknown. TCRdb analysed the reads with MiXCR anew, one entry per CDR3 protein. The sample contains 630,000 or so distinct CDR3 sequences, roughly a quarter of which appear only once. The sample originates from a study of T cell repertoires in cytomegalovirus infection. Study information: From public TCR beta signatures came an indication of both CMV infection and matching HLA type. Study-wide points: Identification of carriers of CMV plus the relevant HLA was achieved through cumulative public TCR beta family frequency. The study found HLA-C-restricted CMV-specific TCR beta clonotypes dominating the ex vivo response.

Trimming left V 5 bases short and J 0 bases short, with 16 bases between. The CDR3 has 16 residues. CDR1 and CDR2 from the germline V gene are MDHEN and SYDVKM. The V and J genes are TRBV28 and TRBJ1-1; D gene ambiguous. The sample taken for sequencing was CD8+ T cells from PBMCs. The origin of this receptor is a human donor in good health (CMV status not recorded). Some clones in this sample may be carry-over from other donors' samples. The CDR3 nucleotides read TGTGCCAGCAGTCCCACCCCGGCAAGGGTGAACACTGAAGCTTTCTTT. This sequence encodes CASSPTPARVNTEAFF.